This entry describes one TCR beta chain. The CDR3 covers 16 residues. Germline V gives CDR1 MNHNY, CDR2 SVGAGI (reference sequence). V trimming: 2 bases; J trimming: 2 bases; junction bases outside the gene matches: 4. Cohort assignment relied on participant-reported clinical history. The record originates from a study of blood T cell repertoires in COVID-19. Overall study context: From the United States, Italy and Spain came samples of acute and convalescent COVID-19.

Original analysis: Nucleated cell counts were estimated from reference gene primer amplification. The data were produced by immunoSEQ multiplex PCR, yet TCRdb's version contains in-frame clones alone and is incomplete. D and trimming were read from the DNA, whereas the V and J calls and clone size are those reported in that table. In the table there are over 250,000 clones, 90% of which are singletons. The chain is built from TRBV6-6 and TRBJ2-2; 8 nucleotides line up with TRBD2. The specimen was PBMCs or T cells enriched from blood (not recorded which). This receptor was obtained from a man aged 55 to 69 who had recovered from COVID-19. CDR3 loop: CASSYSLAGNTGELFF. CDR3 sequence (DNA): TGTGCCAGCAGTTACAGTTTAGCGGGAAACACCGGGGAGCTGTTTTTT.